This T cell receptor beta chain was obtained from a study of tumor-infiltrating lymphocytes in localized non-small cell lung cancer. The overall study: Several tumor histologies, both smoking statuses, and some post-neoadjuvant chemotherapy samples were included. Tumor tissue and non-adjacent uninvolved lung came from each patient.

Study-wide results and caveats: Tumors had more T cell infiltration than uninvolved lung, per TCRbeta sequencing and CD3 counts. Recurrence-free survival showed no association with tumor T-cell fraction.

This CDR3 has 15 residues. V was cut by 0 bases and J by 2 bases, with 12 bases left in between. The germline V gene has CDR1 SGDLS and CDR2 YYNGEE. In regard to this clone: Its antigen is not identified.

The repertoire was sequenced with immunoSEQ multiplex PCR; TCRdb's copy has only in-frame clones and lacks some. The sample lists 10,000 to 13,000 clones; about three fifths were seen once. The sequence was collected from a human donor with non-small cell lung cancer. Sequencing was performed on lung tumor tissue. The chain has TRBV9 and TRBJ2-7; D might be TRBD1 (6 bases). In DNA, the CDR3 is TGTGCCAGCAGCGTAGATCGTGCAGGGGCCTACGAGCAGTACTTC. Translation gives CASSVDRAGAYEQYF.